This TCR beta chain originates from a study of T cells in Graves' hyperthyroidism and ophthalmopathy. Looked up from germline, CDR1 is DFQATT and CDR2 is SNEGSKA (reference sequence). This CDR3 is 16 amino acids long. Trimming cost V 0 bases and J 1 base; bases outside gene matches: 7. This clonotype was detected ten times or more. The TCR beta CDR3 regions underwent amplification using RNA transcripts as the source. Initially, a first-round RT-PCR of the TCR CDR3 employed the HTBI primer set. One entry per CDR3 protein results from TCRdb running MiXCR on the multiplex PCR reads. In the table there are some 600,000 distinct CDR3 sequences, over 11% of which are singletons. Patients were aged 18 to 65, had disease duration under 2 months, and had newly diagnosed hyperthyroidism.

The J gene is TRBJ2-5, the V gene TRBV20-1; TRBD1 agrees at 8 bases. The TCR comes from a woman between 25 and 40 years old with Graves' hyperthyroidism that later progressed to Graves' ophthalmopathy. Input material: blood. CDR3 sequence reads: CSARDASGGLQETQYF. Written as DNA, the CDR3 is TGCAGTGCTAGAGATGCGTCAGGGGGCCTCCAAGAGACCCAGTACTTC.